This T cell receptor (beta chain) was retrieved from a study of CD8 T cells in Susac syndrome. RNA was extracted with the RNeasy kit, and a quantity of about 0.45 to 1 ug was reverse transcribed using random hexamers. Via MiXCR, TCRdb re-called the immunoSEQ multiplex PCR reads, giving one row per CDR3 protein. In the table there are fewer than 200,000 distinct CDR3 sequences, roughly 94% of which are singletons. Germline V gene sequence: CDR1 KGHSH, CDR2 LQKENI. This CDR3 is 16 amino acids long. V was shortened by 2 bases and J by 1 base, with 14 bases between the two germline ends. This chain joins TRBV18 and TRBJ1-1; D is ambiguous. Material: CD4+ T cells from PBMCs. This receptor was taken from a human donor in good health. As DNA, the CDR3 is TGTGCCAGCTCACCAGGAGGCGGCCGGAGGAACACTGAAGCTTTCTTT. It translates to CASSPGGGRRNTEAFF.